A selection of T cell receptor beta chains follows, all from one sample in a study of T cell responses to AZD1222 COVID-19 vaccine. Libraries were prepared by immunoSEQ multiplex PCR; TCRdb keeps only in-frame clonotypes and omits some of them. The sample contains about 120,000 clones, 85% to 95% of which appear only once. Material: peripheral blood, obtained on day 0 of AZD1222 vaccination. These TCRs come from an adult in good health. CDR3s include the opening cysteine and the closing phenylalanine or tryptophan. Fields, in order: D gene, V gene, clone size, J gene, CDR3 DNA, CDR3 protein. The D gene is left open where the match is weak. Not all rows give a size; the values are once, few, many and, for expanded clones, a class.

d_gene: NA; v_gene: TRBV2; abundance: NA; j_gene: TRBJ2-3; CDR3nt: TGTGCCAGCCTCGGACGCCGGGCCTCCTTTTTCGATACGCAGTATTTT; CDR3aa: CASLGRRASFFDTQYF
d_gene: TRBD1; v_gene: TRBV4-2; abundance: NA; j_gene: TRBJ1-2; CDR3nt: TGTGCCAGCAGCCAAGAAGGGTGGGGACAGCCCTATGGCTACACCTTC; CDR3aa: CASSQEGWGQPYGYTF
d_gene: NA; v_gene: TRBV3-1/TRBV3-2; abundance: NA; j_gene: TRBJ1-5; CDR3nt: TGTGCCAGCAGCCACGCGAGCAATCAGCCCCAGCATTTT; CDR3aa: CASSHASNQPQHF
d_gene: NA; v_gene: TRBV30; abundance: few; j_gene: TRBJ1-2; CDR3nt: TGTGCCTGTCGATTGGACTATGGCTACACCTTC; CDR3aa: CACRLDYGYTF
d_gene: NA; v_gene: TRBV19; abundance: NA; j_gene: TRBJ1-5; CDR3nt: TGTGCCAGTAGTATAGGGGGAGAGTGGCAGCCCCAGCATTTT; CDR3aa: CASSIGGEWQPQHF
d_gene: TRBD2; v_gene: TRBV20-1; abundance: NA; j_gene: TRBJ2-3; CDR3nt: TGCAGTGCTAGTCCCGGGTTGGGGAGGGGAGATACGCAGTATTTT; CDR3aa: CSASPGLGRGDTQYF
d_gene: TRBD1; v_gene: TRBV3-1/TRBV3-2; abundance: NA; j_gene: TRBJ2-3; CDR3nt: TGTGCCAGCAGTCTTAATCCCGGGACAGGGTTATGGGATACGCAGTATTTT; CDR3aa: CASSLNPGTGLWDTQYF
d_gene: NA; v_gene: TRBV28; abundance: NA; j_gene: TRBJ2-3; CDR3nt: TGTGCCAGCAGTTGGGACTCCACGCCTAAACTCACAGATACGCAGTATTTT; CDR3aa: CASSWDSTPKLTDTQYF
d_gene: NA; v_gene: TRBV13; abundance: NA; j_gene: TRBJ1-1; CDR3nt: TGTGCCAGCAGCTTAGACAGGGTAGCTGAAGCTTTCTTT; CDR3aa: CASSLDRVAEAFF
d_gene: NA; v_gene: TRBV24-1; abundance: once; j_gene: TRBJ2-5; CDR3nt: TGTGCCACCGCGAGGGATCGAGAGACCCAGTACTTC; CDR3aa: CATARDRETQYF
d_gene: TRBD1; v_gene: TRBV28; abundance: NA; j_gene: TRBJ2-7; CDR3nt: TGTGCCAGCAGTTTTAGCCGGGACAGGGGCAGGTACGAGCAGTACTTC; CDR3aa: CASSFSRDRGRYEQYF
d_gene: TRBD2; v_gene: TRBV7-9; abundance: NA; j_gene: TRBJ2-1; CDR3nt: TGTGCCAGCAGCTTAGGAAGGACTAGCGGGAGTTTTGAGCAGTTCTTC; CDR3aa: CASSLGRTSGSFEQFF
d_gene: TRBD1; v_gene: TRBV19; abundance: NA; j_gene: TRBJ1-5; CDR3nt: TGTGCCAGTAGTATAGCAGGGGGCCAGCCCCAGCATTTT; CDR3aa: CASSIAGGQPQHF
d_gene: TRBD1; v_gene: TRBV19; abundance: NA; j_gene: TRBJ1-5; CDR3nt: TGTGCCAGTAGTATTCCAGGGGGGAATCAGCATTTT; CDR3aa: CASSIPGGNQHF
d_gene: NA; v_gene: TRBV3-1/TRBV3-2; abundance: NA; j_gene: TRBJ2-5; CDR3nt: TGTGCCAGCCAATTTAGGGGTACTGAGACCCAGTACTTC; CDR3aa: CASQFRGTETQYF
d_gene: NA; v_gene: TRBV7-3; abundance: NA; j_gene: TRBJ2-3; CDR3nt: TGTGCCAGCAGCTTTCAAGGGAGGCCGGGGACAGATACGCAGTATTTT; CDR3aa: CASSFQGRPGTDTQYF
d_gene: TRBD2; v_gene: TRBV12-3/TRBV12-4; abundance: NA; j_gene: TRBJ2-1; CDR3nt: TGTGCCAGCGGGACTATTAATGAGCAGTTCTTC; CDR3aa: CASGTINEQFF
d_gene: NA; v_gene: TRBV30; abundance: few; j_gene: TRBJ1-5; CDR3nt: TGTGCCTGGAGTGTTGCCGGTCAGCCCCAGCATTTT; CDR3aa: CAWSVAGQPQHF
d_gene: TRBD1; v_gene: TRBV12-3/TRBV12-4; abundance: NA; j_gene: TRBJ1-2; CDR3nt: TGTGCCAGCAGATACACAGGGGCGCAGGGCTACACCTTC; CDR3aa: CASRYTGAQGYTF
d_gene: NA; v_gene: TRBV11-3; abundance: NA; j_gene: TRBJ2-1; CDR3nt: TGTGCCAGCAGCATCACAGACAATGAGCAGTTCTTC; CDR3aa: CASSITDNEQFF
d_gene: TRBD2; v_gene: TRBV18; abundance: once; j_gene: TRBJ2-4; CDR3nt: TGTGCCAGCTCACCAAGCGGGAGTGACATTCAGTACTTC; CDR3aa: CASSPSGSDIQYF
d_gene: TRBD2; v_gene: TRBV25-1; abundance: NA; j_gene: TRBJ2-1; CDR3nt: TGTGCTGGGGGGGACGGGTTTGAGCAGTTCTTC; CDR3aa: CAGGDGFEQFF
d_gene: NA; v_gene: TRBV28; abundance: NA; j_gene: TRBJ2-3; CDR3nt: TGTGCCAGCACCTTTTCCGCCAGGGGTCACCCTAGCACAGATACGCAGTATTTT; CDR3aa: CASTFSARGHPSTDTQYF
d_gene: TRBD1; v_gene: TRBV4-1; abundance: NA; j_gene: TRBJ1-4; CDR3nt: TGCGCCAGCACAGGGGGGGCTTATGAAAAACTGTTTTTT; CDR3aa: CASTGGAYEKLFF
d_gene: NA; v_gene: TRBV5-1; abundance: NA; j_gene: TRBJ1-1; CDR3nt: TGCGCCAGCAGCTCGACGCCGGACAGTGAAGCTTTCTTT; CDR3aa: CASSSTPDSEAFF
d_gene: NA; v_gene: TRBV27; abundance: NA; j_gene: TRBJ2-7; CDR3nt: TGTGCCAGCAGTTTCTCAGCTTCCTACGAGCAGTACTTC; CDR3aa: CASSFSASYEQYF
d_gene: NA; v_gene: TRBV30; abundance: NA; j_gene: TRBJ2-7; CDR3nt: TGTGCCTGGGGACAGTCCTACGAGCAGTACTTC; CDR3aa: CAWGQSYEQYF
d_gene: TRBD2; v_gene: TRBV27; abundance: once; j_gene: TRBJ2-1; CDR3nt: TGTGCCAGCAGTAAAGCGGGATGGTCCTACAATGAGCAGTTCTTC; CDR3aa: CASSKAGWSYNEQFF
d_gene: TRBD1; v_gene: TRBV27; abundance: NA; j_gene: TRBJ1-5; CDR3nt: TGTGCCAGCTCCTATTCGACAGGGGGCAATCAGCCCCAGCATTTT; CDR3aa: CASSYSTGGNQPQHF
d_gene: NA; v_gene: TRBV3-1/TRBV3-2; abundance: NA; j_gene: TRBJ1-4; CDR3nt: TGTGCCAGCAGCCATCGCGGCCCGGGGGCAGGGCAGATTGTGGAAAAACTGTTTTTT; CDR3aa: CASSHRGPGAGQIVEKLFF
d_gene: NA; v_gene: TRBV19; abundance: NA; j_gene: TRBJ1-1; CDR3nt: TGTGCCAGTAGTATAGATCAATATGAAGCTTTCTTT; CDR3aa: CASSIDQYEAFF
d_gene: TRBD1; v_gene: TRBV5-4; abundance: few; j_gene: TRBJ1-3; CDR3nt: TGTGCCAGCAGCTCCTACAGGGGGGACTCTGGAAACACCATATATTTT; CDR3aa: CASSSYRGDSGNTIYF
d_gene: TRBD1; v_gene: TRBV7-6; abundance: NA; j_gene: TRBJ2-5; CDR3nt: TGTGCCAGCAGCTTTTCCCCCGGGACAGTCCAAGAGACCCAGTACTTC; CDR3aa: CASSFSPGTVQETQYF
d_gene: TRBD2; v_gene: TRBV15; abundance: NA; j_gene: TRBJ2-7; CDR3nt: TGTGCCACCAGCAGAGAAATAGGACTAGCGGAGGACGAGCAGTACTTC; CDR3aa: CATSREIGLAEDEQYF
d_gene: NA; v_gene: TRBV2; abundance: NA; j_gene: TRBJ2-7; CDR3nt: TGTGCCAGCAGATATAGCGGTTCTAACGAGCAGTACTTC; CDR3aa: CASRYSGSNEQYF
d_gene: TRBD2; v_gene: TRBV6-5; abundance: NA; j_gene: TRBJ2-1; CDR3nt: TGTGCCAGCACGGGACTAGCGTCCTCCTACAATGAGCAGTTCTTC; CDR3aa: CASTGLASSYNEQFF
d_gene: NA; v_gene: TRBV28; abundance: NA; j_gene: TRBJ2-5; CDR3nt: TGTGCCACCGACCTAGGACAGCAACAAGAGACCCAGTACTTC; CDR3aa: CATDLGQQQETQYF
d_gene: NA; v_gene: TRBV2; abundance: NA; j_gene: TRBJ1-3; CDR3nt: TGTGCCAGCAGTAGGGACTCTGGAAACACCATATATTTT; CDR3aa: CASSRDSGNTIYF
d_gene: NA; v_gene: TRBV10-1; abundance: NA; j_gene: TRBJ2-7; CDR3nt: TGCGCCAGCAGTGACCATACCGACAGGGAGGACGAGCAGTACTTC; CDR3aa: CASSDHTDREDEQYF
d_gene: TRBD1; v_gene: TRBV3-1/TRBV3-2; abundance: NA; j_gene: TRBJ1-1; CDR3nt: TGTGCCAGCAGCCCCTACACAGGGGAGGAGACAGCTTTCTTT; CDR3aa: CASSPYTGEETAFF
d_gene: NA; v_gene: TRBV28; abundance: NA; j_gene: TRBJ1-4; CDR3nt: TGTGCCAGCAGTACCCCCGGGGGTTTGAATGAAAAACTGTTTTTT; CDR3aa: CASSTPGGLNEKLFF
d_gene: TRBD2; v_gene: TRBV27; abundance: NA; j_gene: TRBJ2-7; CDR3nt: TGTGCCAGCAGTTTATCGGTTAGCGGGACCTACGAGCAGTACTTC; CDR3aa: CASSLSVSGTYEQYF
d_gene: NA; v_gene: TRBV5-1; abundance: NA; j_gene: TRBJ2-1; CDR3nt: TGCGCCAGCAGCCAACCTGCAGGCAATGAGCAGTTCTTC; CDR3aa: CASSQPAGNEQFF
d_gene: NA; v_gene: TRBV7-9; abundance: NA; j_gene: TRBJ2-7; CDR3nt: TGTGCCAGCAGCCGTGCTGAGGTCCTCTACGAGCAGTACTTC; CDR3aa: CASSRAEVLYEQYF
d_gene: NA; v_gene: TRBV18; abundance: NA; j_gene: TRBJ1-6; CDR3nt: TGTGCCAGCTGTGGGGTGCAGTCACCCCTCCACTTT; CDR3aa: CASCGVQSPLHF
d_gene: NA; v_gene: TRBV27; abundance: NA; j_gene: TRBJ1-5; CDR3nt: TGTGCCAGCAGTTTAATATGGGGGGGCGAAAGTCACAATCAGCCCCAGCATTTT; CDR3aa: CASSLIWGGESHNQPQHF
d_gene: NA; v_gene: TRBV28; abundance: NA; j_gene: TRBJ2-7; CDR3nt: TGTGCCACCACCCTTGAGAGTAGGGAGCAGTACTTC; CDR3aa: CATTLESREQYF
d_gene: NA; v_gene: TRBV30; abundance: NA; j_gene: TRBJ2-4; CDR3nt: TGTGCCTGGAGGCCAAGGGCTAGAGGCAACATTCAGTACTTC; CDR3aa: CAWRPRARGNIQYF